Reported below is one T cell receptor (beta chain). TCRdb processed the 5' RACE reads anew with MiXCR; each CDR3 protein has one entry. The sample consists of around 470,000 distinct CDR3 sequences, 12% to 15% of them appearing once. These data belong to a study of identical twins. J was trimmed by 0 bases and V by 6 bases; bases with no gene match: 11. The CDR3 is made up of 17 amino acids. These records were also assigned to another study, of yellow fever vaccine responses in identical twins.

This TCR was recovered from a woman younger than 30 in good health. The chain carries TRBV12-3 or TRBV12-4 and TRBJ2-1; 7 positions match TRBD2. Material for sequencing was CD4+ T cells sorted from blood. The CDR3 DNA reads TGTGCCAGCAGCGGGACTACCAAAACCCTCTCCTACAATGAGCAGTTCTTC. This codes for CASSGTTKTLSYNEQFF.